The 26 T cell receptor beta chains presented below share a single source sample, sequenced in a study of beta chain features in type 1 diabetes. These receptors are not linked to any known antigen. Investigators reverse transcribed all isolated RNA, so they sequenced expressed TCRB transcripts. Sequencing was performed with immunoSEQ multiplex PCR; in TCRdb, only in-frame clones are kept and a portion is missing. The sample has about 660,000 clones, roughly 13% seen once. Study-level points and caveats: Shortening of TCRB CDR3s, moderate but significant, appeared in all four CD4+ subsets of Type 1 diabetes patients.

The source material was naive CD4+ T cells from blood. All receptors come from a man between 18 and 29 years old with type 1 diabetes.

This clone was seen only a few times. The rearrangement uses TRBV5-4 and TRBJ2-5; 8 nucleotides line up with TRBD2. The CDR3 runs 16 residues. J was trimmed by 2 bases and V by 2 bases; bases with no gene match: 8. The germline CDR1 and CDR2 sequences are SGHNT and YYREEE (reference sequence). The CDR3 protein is CASSFSASGGQETQYF. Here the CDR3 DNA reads TGTGCCAGCAGCTTTAGTGCCAGCGGGGGACAAGAGACCCAGTACTTC.

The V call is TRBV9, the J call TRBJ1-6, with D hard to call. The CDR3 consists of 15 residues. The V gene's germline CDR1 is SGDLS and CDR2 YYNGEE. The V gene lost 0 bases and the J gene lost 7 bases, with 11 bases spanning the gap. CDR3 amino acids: CASSVGAGWNSPLHF. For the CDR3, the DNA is TGTGCCAGCAGCGTAGGGGCGGGGTGGAATTCACCCCTCCACTTT.

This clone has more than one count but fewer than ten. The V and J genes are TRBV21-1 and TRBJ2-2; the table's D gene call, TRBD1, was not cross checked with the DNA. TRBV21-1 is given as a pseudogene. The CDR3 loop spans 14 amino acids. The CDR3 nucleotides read TGTGCCAGTCGACAGGGGACGAACACCGGGGAGCTGTTTTTT. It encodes CASRQGTNTGELFF.

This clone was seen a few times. The CDR3 sequence: CASSPSWTPNNEQFF. CDR3 bases: TGTGCCAGTAGCCCCTCGTGGACACCCAACAATGAGCAGTTCTTC. The rearrangement joins TRBV19 to TRBJ2-1; a weak D match, TRBD1 (5 bases). This CDR3 comprises 15 residues. The germline V gene encodes CDR1 LNHDA and CDR2 SQIVND (reference sequence). Trimming shortened V by 6 bases and J by 5 bases, and 17 bases separated the two germline ends.

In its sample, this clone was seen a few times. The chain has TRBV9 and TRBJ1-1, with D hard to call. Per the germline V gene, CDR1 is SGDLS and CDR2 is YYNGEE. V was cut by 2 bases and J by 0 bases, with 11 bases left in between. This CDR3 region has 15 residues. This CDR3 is CASSVGRPLNTEAFF. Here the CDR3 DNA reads TGTGCCAGCAGCGTTGGCAGGCCGTTGAACACTGAAGCTTTCTTT. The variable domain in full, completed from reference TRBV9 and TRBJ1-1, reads DSGVTQTPKHLITATGQRVTLRCSPRSGDLSVYWYQQSLDQGLQFLIQYYNGEERAKGNILERFSAQQFPDLHSELNLSSLELGDSALYFCASSVGRPLNTEAFFGQGTRLTVV.

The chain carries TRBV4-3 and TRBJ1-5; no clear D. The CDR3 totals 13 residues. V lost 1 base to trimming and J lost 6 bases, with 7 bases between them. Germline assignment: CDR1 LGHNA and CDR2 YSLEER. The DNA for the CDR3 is TGCGCCAGCAGCCAAGGAATCCTTCAGCCCCAGCATTTT. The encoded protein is CASSQGILQPQHF.

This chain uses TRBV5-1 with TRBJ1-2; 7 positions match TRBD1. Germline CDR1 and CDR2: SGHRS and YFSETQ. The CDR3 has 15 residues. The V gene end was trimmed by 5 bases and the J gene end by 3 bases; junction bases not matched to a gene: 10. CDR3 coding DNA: TGCGCCAGCAGTTTCCGACAGGGCGGCGACTATGGCTACACCTTC. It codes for CASSFRQGGDYGYTF.

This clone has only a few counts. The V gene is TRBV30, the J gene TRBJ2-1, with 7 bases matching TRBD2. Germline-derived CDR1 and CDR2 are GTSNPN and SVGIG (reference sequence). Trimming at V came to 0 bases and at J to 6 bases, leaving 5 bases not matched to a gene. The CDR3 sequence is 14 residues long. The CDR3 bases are TGTGCCTGGAGTGTAAAAGGCGGGAGCAATGAGCAGTTCTTC. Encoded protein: CAWSVKGGSNEQFF.

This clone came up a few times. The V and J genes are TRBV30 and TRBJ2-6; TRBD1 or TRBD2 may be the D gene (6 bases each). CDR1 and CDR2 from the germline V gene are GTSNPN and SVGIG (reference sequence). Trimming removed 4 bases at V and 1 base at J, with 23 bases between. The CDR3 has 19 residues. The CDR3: CAWTGPKGGRVSGANVLTF. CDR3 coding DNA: TGTGCCTGGACCGGACCCAAAGGGGGGCGCGTTTCTGGGGCCAACGTCCTGACTTTC.

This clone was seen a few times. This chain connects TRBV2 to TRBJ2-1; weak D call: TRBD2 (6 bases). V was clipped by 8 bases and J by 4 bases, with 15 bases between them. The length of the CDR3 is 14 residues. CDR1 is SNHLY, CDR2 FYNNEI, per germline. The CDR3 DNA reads TGTGCCAGCGCCTGGGACTTCCAATACAATGAGCAGTTCTTC. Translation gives CASAWDFQYNEQFF.

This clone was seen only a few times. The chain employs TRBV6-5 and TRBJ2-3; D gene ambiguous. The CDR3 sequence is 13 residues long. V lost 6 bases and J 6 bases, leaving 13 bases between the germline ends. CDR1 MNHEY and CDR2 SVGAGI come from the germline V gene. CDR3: CASSHSRRDTQYF. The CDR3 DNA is TGTGCCAGCAGCCACTCCAGGCGCGATACGCAGTATTTT.

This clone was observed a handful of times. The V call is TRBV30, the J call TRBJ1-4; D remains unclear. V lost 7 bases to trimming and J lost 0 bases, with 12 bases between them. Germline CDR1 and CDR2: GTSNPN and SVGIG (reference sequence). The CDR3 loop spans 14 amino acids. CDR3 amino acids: CALQSGATNEKLFF. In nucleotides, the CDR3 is TGTGCCTTACAAAGCGGGGCAACTAATGAAAAACTGTTTTTT.

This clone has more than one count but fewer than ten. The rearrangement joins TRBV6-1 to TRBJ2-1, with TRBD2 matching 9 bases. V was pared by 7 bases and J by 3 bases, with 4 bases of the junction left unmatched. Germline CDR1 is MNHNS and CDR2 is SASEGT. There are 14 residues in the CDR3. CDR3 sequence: CASTFSGSYNEQFF. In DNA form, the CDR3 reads TGTGCCAGCACCTTTAGCGGGAGCTACAATGAGCAGTTCTTC.

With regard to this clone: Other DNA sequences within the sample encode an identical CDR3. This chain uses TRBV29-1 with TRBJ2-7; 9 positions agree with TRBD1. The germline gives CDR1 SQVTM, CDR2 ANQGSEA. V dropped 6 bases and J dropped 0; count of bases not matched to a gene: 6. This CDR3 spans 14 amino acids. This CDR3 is CSVRPGQGSYEQYF. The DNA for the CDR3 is TGCAGCGTGAGACCGGGACAGGGCTCCTACGAGCAGTACTTC.

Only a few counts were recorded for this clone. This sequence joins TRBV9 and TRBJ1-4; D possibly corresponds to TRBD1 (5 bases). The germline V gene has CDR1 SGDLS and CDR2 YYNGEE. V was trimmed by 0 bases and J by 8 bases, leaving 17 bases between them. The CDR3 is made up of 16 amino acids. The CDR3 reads CASSVDGGREEEKLFF. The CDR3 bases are TGTGCCAGCAGCGTAGACGGGGGAAGGGAGGAAGAAAAACTGTTTTTT. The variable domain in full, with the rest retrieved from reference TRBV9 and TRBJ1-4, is DSGVTQTPKHLITATGQRVTLRCSPRSGDLSVYWYQQSLDQGLQFLIQYYNGEERAKGNILERFSAQQFPDLHSELNLSSLELGDSALYFCASSVDGGREEEKLFFGSGTQLSVL.

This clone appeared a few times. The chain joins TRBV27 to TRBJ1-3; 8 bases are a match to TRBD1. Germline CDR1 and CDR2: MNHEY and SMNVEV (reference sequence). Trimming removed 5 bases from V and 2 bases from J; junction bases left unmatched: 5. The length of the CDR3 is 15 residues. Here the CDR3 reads CASSLSTGAGNTIYF. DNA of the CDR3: TGTGCCAGCAGTCTCTCGACAGGGGCTGGAAACACCATATATTTT.

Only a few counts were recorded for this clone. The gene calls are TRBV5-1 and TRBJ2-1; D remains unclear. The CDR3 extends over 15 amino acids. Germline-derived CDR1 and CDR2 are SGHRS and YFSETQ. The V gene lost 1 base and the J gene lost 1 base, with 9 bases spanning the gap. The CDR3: CASSLWATSYNEQFF. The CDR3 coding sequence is TGCGCCAGCAGCTTGTGGGCTACTTCCTACAATGAGCAGTTCTTC.

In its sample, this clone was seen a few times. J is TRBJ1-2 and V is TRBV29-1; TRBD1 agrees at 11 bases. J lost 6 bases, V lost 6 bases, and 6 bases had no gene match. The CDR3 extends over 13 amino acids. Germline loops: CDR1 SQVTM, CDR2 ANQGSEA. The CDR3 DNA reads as TGCAGCGTCATTAGGACAGGGGGCAATGGCTACACCTTC. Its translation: CSVIRTGGNGYTF.

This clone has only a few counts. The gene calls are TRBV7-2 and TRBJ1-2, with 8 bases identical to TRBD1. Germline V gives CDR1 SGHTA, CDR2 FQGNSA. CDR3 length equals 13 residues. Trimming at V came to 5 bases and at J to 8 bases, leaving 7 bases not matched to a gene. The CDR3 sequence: CASSPGQGPGYTF. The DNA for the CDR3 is TGTGCCAGCAGCCCAGGACAGGGACCGGGCTACACCTTC.

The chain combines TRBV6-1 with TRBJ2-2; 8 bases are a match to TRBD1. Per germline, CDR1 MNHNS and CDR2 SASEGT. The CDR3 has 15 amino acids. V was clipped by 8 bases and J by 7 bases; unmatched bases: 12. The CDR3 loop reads CASEAGGSPSGELFF. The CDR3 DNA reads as TGTGCCAGCGAGGCAGGGGGCAGTCCTAGCGGGGAGCTGTTTTTT.

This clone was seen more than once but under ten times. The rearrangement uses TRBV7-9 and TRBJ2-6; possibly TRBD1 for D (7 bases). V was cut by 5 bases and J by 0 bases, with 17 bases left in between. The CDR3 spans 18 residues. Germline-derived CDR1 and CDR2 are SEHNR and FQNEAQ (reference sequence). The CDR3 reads CASSTTTGTYSGANVLTF. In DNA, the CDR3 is TGTGCCAGCAGCACCACGACAGGGACTTACTCTGGGGCCAACGTCCTGACTTTC.

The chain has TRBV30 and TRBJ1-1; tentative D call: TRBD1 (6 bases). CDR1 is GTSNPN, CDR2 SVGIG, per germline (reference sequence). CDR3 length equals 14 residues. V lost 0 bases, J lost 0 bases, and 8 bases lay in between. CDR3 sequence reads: CAWSVTGMNTEAFF. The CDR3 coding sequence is TGTGCCTGGAGTGTCACAGGGATGAACACTGAAGCTTTCTTT.

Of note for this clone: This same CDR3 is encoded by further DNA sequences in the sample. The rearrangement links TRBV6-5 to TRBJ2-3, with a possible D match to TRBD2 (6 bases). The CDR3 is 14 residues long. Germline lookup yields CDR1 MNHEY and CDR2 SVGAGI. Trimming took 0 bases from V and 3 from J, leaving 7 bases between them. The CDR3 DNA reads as TGTGCCAGCAGTTACTCGGAGGGAACAGATACGCAGTATTTT. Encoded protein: CASSYSEGTDTQYF.

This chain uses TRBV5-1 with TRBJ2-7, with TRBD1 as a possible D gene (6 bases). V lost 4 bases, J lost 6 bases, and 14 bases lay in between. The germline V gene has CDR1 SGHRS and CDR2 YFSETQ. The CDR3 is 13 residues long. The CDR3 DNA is TGCGCCAGCAGCCCACCAGGGGTTCGCGAGCAGTACTTC. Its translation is CASSPPGVREQYF.

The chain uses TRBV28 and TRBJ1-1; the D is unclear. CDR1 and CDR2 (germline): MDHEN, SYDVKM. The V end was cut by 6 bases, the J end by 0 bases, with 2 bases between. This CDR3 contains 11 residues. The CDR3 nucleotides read TGTGCCAGCAGGATGAACACTGAAGCTTTCTTT. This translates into CASRMNTEAFF.

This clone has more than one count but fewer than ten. The CDR3: CAWSSGGSGANVLTF. The CDR3 region has the DNA TGTGCCTGGAGCAGTGGGGGGTCCGGGGCCAACGTCCTGACTTTC. The chain has TRBV30 and TRBJ2-6; D may be TRBD2 (6 bases). The CDR3 covers 15 residues. Trimming removed 3 bases from V and 4 bases from J, with 13 bases in between. CDR1 and CDR2 (germline): GTSNPN, SVGIG (reference sequence). Filled out from reference TRBV30 and TRBJ2-6, the complete variable domain reads SQTIHQWPATLVQPVGSPLSLECTVEGTSNPNLYWYRQAAGRGLQLLFYSVGIGQISSEVPQNLSASRPQDRQFILSSKKLLLSDSGFYLCAWSSGGSGANVLTFGAGSRLTVL.